The entry below describes one T cell receptor (beta chain). This clone was observed a single time. Its recognized antigen is unknown. Within one base of it there is no much larger clone, and no base qualities were kept. This specimen comes from a study of a mutant IDH1 vaccine in newly diagnosed glioma (TCRdb year 2021). General notes on the study: Of the 30 or so patients who were treated, around 62% were male and approximately 38% were female, and the mean age was around 40 years. Six visits were used for peripheral blood collection: V03 (baseline), V05, V07, V10, V12 and V13. Longitudinal TCRB deep sequencing was done for 25 to 30 treated patients, wherever samples were available for exploratory analyses. Before enrollment, most patients had been given radiochemotherapy with temozolomide as standard therapy, while the rest had received either radiotherapy alone or temozolomide alone. Study-wide findings and limitations: The authors noted that analyses of patient blood samples could not be reproduced because of sample limitations. Availability determined which PBMC samples were chosen for TCRB deep sequencing. Changes in the top peripheral T cell clonotypes picked up by TCRB sequencing did not appear to be linked to pseudoprogression. Vaccine-induced immune responses across multiple MHC alleles were detected in around 92% of patients.

Trimming takes 0 bases off V and 4 bases off J; junction bases not matched to a gene: 2. In the germline V gene, CDR1 corresponds to ENHRY and CDR2 to SYGVKD. The CDR3 covers 14 residues, taking in both the cysteine and the phenylalanine. Kept here is only the CDR3 DNA, which spans 42 bases and is read in frame from base 1. Library method: the immunoSEQ multiplex PCR assay. Following the manufacturer's protocol, the hsTCRB Kit was used to amplify rearranged TCR beta chain sequences. TCRB libraries were sequenced on an Illumina MiSeq. The study's processing was this. The proprietary platform of the kit vendor was used for demultiplexing, trimming and gene mapping. The immuneACCESS repertoire file appears here via TCRdb, limited to in-frame rearrangements. These files lack a portion of the clones; in checked studies, under half of the deficit traces to unresolved V genes, and the cause of the others is not known. V and J calls and clone size are given by that table; D and trimming were obtained from the DNA. A total of 45,000 to 65,000 clones appear in this sample, 80% to 90% of them only once. The ten largest account for about a fifth of the sample.

Taken with the paper, the label for time point translates to: baseline, week 1 (first vaccination visit). This sample's treatment or condition label indicates: pre-vaccination baseline after standard-of-care therapy. The donors had newly diagnosed IDH1-mutant astrocytomas of WHO grade 3 or 4 that showed loss of nuclear ATRX. The samples were drawn from NOA16, a multicentre, single-arm, open-label phase I trial in Germany that tested a mutant IDH1 peptide vaccine in humans for the first time. Blood drawn at visit V03 was used as the baseline sample for immunogenicity testing. Genomic DNA for TCRB sequencing was extracted from EDTA blood using the DNeasy Blood and Tissue Kit.

Recombination linked TRBV10-3 to TRBJ1-2; a stretch of 7 junction bases matches TRBD1. The sequences come from PBMCs, collected from a glioma patient treated with radiotherapy, temozolomide or both. This clonotype was obtained from a man aged 18 to 30 with glioma. This receptor carries the CDR3 CAISESDRSYGYTF. The nucleotides read TGTGCCATCAGTGAGTCGGACAGGTCCTATGGCTACACCTTC.